Listed below are T cell receptor beta chains from one sample, sequenced in a study of lymphopenia after photon versus proton radiotherapy. Data came from immunoSEQ multiplex PCR; TCRdb stores just in-frame clones and leaves some out. The sample lists fewer than 30,000 clones; around 83% were seen once. Sequencing used peripheral blood, obtained from a patient treated with photon-based radiotherapy. These receptors were collected from a woman between 50 and 59 years old with pancreatic cancer. Each CDR3 is given with its conserved first and last residue. Fields, in order: J gene, clone size, V gene, D gene, CDR3 protein, CDR3 DNA. The D gene is left open where the match is weak. Clone size is shown for a subset of rows, as once, few, many or a class of expanded clone.

TRBJ1-4 few TRBV19 . CASSIKGGREKLFF TGTGCCAGTAGTATAAAGGGGGGTCGTGAAAAACTGTTTTTT
TRBJ2-7 . TRBV5-1 TRBD1 CASSPAPGQDSYEQYF TGCGCCAGCAGCCCGGCACCGGGACAGGACTCCTACGAGCAGTACTTC
TRBJ2-7 . TRBV5-1 TRBD2 CASSPGLAGSRYEQYF TGCGCCAGCAGCCCCGGGCTAGCGGGATCCCGGTACGAGCAGTACTTC
TRBJ2-3 few TRBV27 TRBD2 CASSLGPPLAGGPDTQYF TGTGCCAGCAGTTTAGGCCCCCCCCTAGCGGGAGGCCCCGATACGCAGTATTTT
TRBJ2-7 . TRBV28 . CASSFPRAESSYEQYF TGTGCCAGCAGTTTCCCCCGGGCAGAGAGCTCCTACGAGCAGTACTTC
TRBJ2-1 . TRBV5-1 . CASSRGSYNEQFF TGCGCCAGCAGCCGTGGCTCCTACAATGAGCAGTTCTTC
TRBJ2-7 . TRBV29-1 . CSVVTVSYEQYF TGCAGCGTTGTGACTGTCTCCTACGAGCAGTACTTC
TRBJ2-5 . TRBV4-3 TRBD1 CASSQTGQGKETQYF TGCGCCAGCAGCCAGACGGGACAGGGAAAAGAGACCCAGTACTTC
TRBJ2-5 once TRBV7-2 . CASSFGLQETQYF TGTGCCAGCAGCTTTGGCTTACAAGAGACCCAGTACTTC
TRBJ1-1 . TRBV7-2 . CASSFSDWPEAFF TGTGCCAGCAGCTTCTCGGACTGGCCGGAAGCTTTCTTT
TRBJ2-5 once TRBV28 . CASSPVEETQYF TGTGCCAGCAGTCCGGTGGAAGAGACCCAGTACTTC
TRBJ2-1 . TRBV7-9 . CASSPPTNEQFF TGTGCCAGCAGCCCGCCCACCAATGAGCAGTTCTTC
TRBJ2-4 . TRBV29-1 TRBD2 CSVEVGTSGSWGIQYF TGCAGCGTTGAAGTAGGGACTAGCGGGAGTTGGGGCATTCAGTACTTC
TRBJ2-5 once TRBV19 . CASNWGTKGETQYF TGTGCCAGTAATTGGGGGACGAAGGGTGAGACCCAGTACTTC
TRBJ1-1 . TRBV28 . CAIVRRDLFQNTEAFF TGTGCCATCGTTAGACGGGACCTTTTCCAGAACACTGAAGCTTTCTTT
TRBJ1-1 . TRBV5-1 . CASRTLDTEAFF TGCGCCAGCAGAACATTGGACACTGAAGCTTTCTTT
TRBJ2-7 . TRBV5-8 . CASSLIASTYEQYF TGTGCCAGCAGCTTGATAGCGTCAACCTACGAGCAGTACTTC
TRBJ2-1 . TRBV11-3 TRBD2 CASSPWASGPNEQFF TGTGCCAGCAGCCCCTGGGCTAGCGGGCCCAATGAGCAGTTCTTC
TRBJ2-1 . TRBV28 TRBD1 CASSLTTGWNEQFF TGTGCCAGCAGTCTTACGACAGGGTGGAATGAGCAGTTCTTC
TRBJ2-7 . TRBV5-1 . CASSLAWGSYEQYF TGCGCCAGCAGCTTGGCATGGGGTTCCTACGAGCAGTACTTC
TRBJ1-5 . TRBV25-1 . CASNQGNQPQHF TGTGCCAGCAACCAGGGGAATCAGCCCCAGCATTTT
TRBJ1-6 . TRBV9 TRBD1 CASSGGENSPLHF TGTGCCAGTTCAGGGGGCGAAAATTCACCCCTCCACTTT